This T cell receptor beta chain was captured by sequencing in a study of monozygotic twins with inflammatory bowel disease. Looked up from germline, CDR1 is PRHDT and CDR2 is FYEKMQ (reference sequence). The CDR3 loop spans 14 amino acids. TCRdb reworked the 5' RACE reads into one entry per CDR3 protein, no DNA. Its table lists about 140,000 distinct CDR3 sequences. The sequencing sample was made of blood. The chain links TRBV13 to TRBJ2-2; TCRdb's D call, TRBD1, is unchecked because there is no DNA. The receptor was isolated from a human donor with ulcerative colitis or Crohn's disease, or a healthy co-twin of an affected twin (not recorded which). CDR3 region: CASSKGGNTGELFF.